The 22 T cell receptor beta chains in this list originate from one sample, sequenced in a study of shared clonotypes between healthy human individuals. Using immunoSEQ multiplex PCR, the repertoire was profiled, and TCRdb retains in-frame clones only, with some absent. This table holds about 2.4 million clones, 93% found once. Sequenced: naive CD4+ T cells from PBMCs. Regarding subset: CD45RA+ positively selected. Every receptor here comes from a man aged 18 to 35 in good health. Some clones in this sample may be carry-over from other donors' samples.

About this clone: The sample contains more than one DNA sequence encoding this CDR3. The V gene is TRBV18, the J gene TRBJ2-7; 13 bases are a match to TRBD2. The V gene's germline CDR1 is KGHSH and CDR2 LQKENI. The CDR3 totals 15 residues. Losses at the gene ends were 6 bases for V and 3 bases for J; bases not matched to a gene: 5. CDR3 in DNA: TGTGCCAGCTCGCCCGGGACTAGCGGGATCTACGAGCAGTACTTC. It encodes CASSPGTSGIYEQYF.

The gene calls are TRBV5-1 and TRBJ2-1; 9 bases fit TRBD1. The CDR3 contains 15 residues. CDR1 and CDR2 from the germline V gene are SGHRS and YFSETQ. With 6 bases clipped from V and 6 bases from J, the junction kept 10 bases outside the gene matches. The CDR3 DNA is TGCGCCAGCATCCGGACAGGGGATATGGGCAATGAGCAGTTCTTC. Protein sequence: CASIRTGDMGNEQFF.

CDR3 sequence: CASSRGSGETQYF. The CDR3 coding sequence is TGTGCCAGTAGCAGGGGGTCCGGGGAGACCCAGTACTTC. This rearrangement joins TRBV19 to TRBJ2-5; 7 nucleotides agree with TRBD1. V gave up 6 bases and J gave up 5 bases; unmatched junction bases: 6. The CDR3 is 13 residues long. Germline lookup yields CDR1 LNHDA and CDR2 SQIVND (reference sequence).

The rearrangement joins TRBV18 to TRBJ1-2, with a weak D call TRBD1 (5 bases). Germline V gene sequence: CDR1 KGHSH, CDR2 LQKENI. V lost 6 bases, J lost 4 bases, and 27 bases lay in between. CDR3 length equals 18 residues. CDR3 bases: TGTGCCAGCTCGAAGATAGTAGGGTCGACAGATAATTTCTATGGCTACACCTTC. Amino acid sequence: CASSKIVGSTDNFYGYTF.

V gene TRBV6-6 combines with J gene TRBJ1-1; D gene unclear. From germline, CDR1 is MNHNY and CDR2 SVGAGI (reference sequence). V was trimmed by 0 bases and J by 6 bases, leaving 8 bases between them. The CDR3 contains 13 residues. The CDR3, as DNA: TGTGCCAGCAGTTACTCTGGCACCTCTGAAGCTTTCTTT. It translates to CASSYSGTSEAFF.

The V and J genes are TRBV6-5 and TRBJ1-5, with no clear D. Trimming removed 7 bases from V and 7 bases from J, with 14 bases in between. CDR1 and CDR2 from the germline V gene are MNHEY and SVGAGI. CDR3 length: 13 residues. The CDR3 bases are TGTGCCAGCAAGGGCGGCCAAGGGCAGCCCCAGCATTTT. It is translated as CASKGGQGQPQHF.

The chain has TRBV4-1 and TRBJ2-7; perhaps TRBD2 as D (6 bases). In germline, CDR1 is MGHRA, CDR2 YSYEKL. The CDR3 extends over 16 amino acids. The V end was cut by 1 base, the J end by 2 bases, with 15 bases between. CDR3 in DNA: TGCGCCAGCAGCCAAGGAGCAACGGGAGCGCCCTACGAGCAGTACTTC. This sequence encodes CASSQGATGAPYEQYF.

J is TRBJ2-2 and V is TRBV6-4; unclear D gene. Per germline, CDR1 MRHNA and CDR2 SNTAGT. The CDR3 is 15 amino acids. The V and J ends lost 4 bases and 0 bases respectively, with 9 bases between them. Written as DNA, the CDR3 is TGTGCCAGCAGTGCGGTGGCGGCGAACACCGGGGAGCTGTTTTTT. As protein: CASSAVAANTGELFF.

This clone appeared a few times. The V call is TRBV7-9, the J call TRBJ1-2; 7 bases align to TRBD1. The CDR3 has 14 amino acids. The germline CDR1 and CDR2 sequences are SEHNR and FQNEAQ (reference sequence). Trimming at V came to 5 bases and at J to 3 bases, leaving 6 bases not matched to a gene. DNA for the CDR3: TGTGCCAGCAGCCCAGGGGGACACTACTATGGCTACACCTTC. Its protein product is CASSPGGHYYGYTF.

The V and J genes are TRBV11-2 and TRBJ2-1, with D possibly being TRBD1 (6 bases). This CDR3 region has 15 residues. In germline, CDR1 is SGHAT, CDR2 FQNNGV. Trimming removed 6 bases at V and 0 bases at J, with 12 bases between. The chain's CDR3 is CASSYGQSSYNEQFF. The DNA for the CDR3 is TGTGCCAGCAGTTATGGACAGAGCTCCTACAATGAGCAGTTCTTC. The whole variable domain, remainder taken from reference TRBV11-2 and TRBJ2-1, is EAGVAQSPRYKIIEKRQSVAFWCNPISGHATLYWYQQILGQGPKLLIQFQNNGVVDDSQLPKDRFSAERLKGVDSTLKIQPAKLEDSAVYLCASSYGQSSYNEQFFGPGTRLTVL.

CDR3 sequence (DNA): TGTGCCAGCAGCTTAAGTAGCCGGGGGAACACTGAAGCTTTCTTT. It is translated as CASSLSSRGNTEAFF. The V and J genes are TRBV11-1 and TRBJ1-1, with unresolved D. This CDR3 is 15 amino acids long. The germline V gene encodes CDR1 SGHAT and CDR2 FQDESV (reference sequence). Trimming took off 2 bases at V and 1 base at J, with 11 bases between the two ends.

Here the CDR3 reads CASGGVSNQPQHF. The DNA for the CDR3 is TGTGCCAGCGGGGGGGTAAGCAATCAGCCCCAGCATTTT. The chain couples TRBV9 to TRBJ1-5; D perhaps matches TRBD1 (5 bases). The CDR3 covers 13 residues. Germline CDR1 reads SGDLS; CDR2 reads YYNGEE. Trimming pared 7 bases from V and 1 base from J, leaving 9 bases between.

This chain joins TRBV5-4 and TRBJ2-5, with D tentatively TRBD1 (6 bases). CDR1 is SGHNT and CDR2 is YYREEE in the germline V gene (reference sequence). The CDR3 runs 13 residues. The germline V and J ends were trimmed by 3 bases and 3 bases, with 9 bases remaining between them. CDR3 region: CASSYRAEETQYF. The CDR3 coding sequence is TGTGCCAGCAGCTACAGGGCCGAAGAGACCCAGTACTTC.

The chain links TRBV6-4 to TRBJ2-7; 12 nucleotides match TRBD2. The V gene end was trimmed by 0 bases and the J gene end by 6 bases; junction bases not matched to a gene: 6. The CDR3 extends over 16 amino acids. The germline V gene has CDR1 MRHNA and CDR2 SNTAGT. The CDR3 DNA follows: TGTGCCAGCAGTGACTCGAGACTAGCGGGAGCGGCCGAGCAGTACTTC. It specifies CASSDSRLAGAAEQYF.

The V call is TRBV7-8, the J call TRBJ1-1; tentative D call: TRBD1 (5 bases). Germline CDR1 is SGHVS and CDR2 is FQNEAQ. This CDR3 is 15 amino acids long. V lost 1 base and J 0 bases, leaving 9 bases between the germline ends. The DNA of the CDR3 is TGTGCCAGCAGCTTAGTGGGGACCATGAACACTGAAGCTTTCTTT. Protein product: CASSLVGTMNTEAFF.

V gene TRBV28 combines with J gene TRBJ1-2; 10 nucleotides align to TRBD1. Germline-derived CDR1 and CDR2 are MDHEN and SYDVKM. The CDR3 covers 16 residues. The junction had 7 bases not matched to a gene; V was cut back by 6 bases and J by 0 bases. DNA of the CDR3: TGTGCCAGCAGCGGGCCGGGACAGGGGTCTAACTATGGCTACACCTTC. Protein: CASSGPGQGSNYGYTF.

This chain links TRBV27 with TRBJ2-7, with 11 bases fitting TRBD2. Germline CDR1 MNHEY, CDR2 SMNVEV (reference sequence). The length of the CDR3 is 15 residues. The V segment lost 6 bases and the J segment 3 bases; nucleotides outside the gene matches: 7. For the CDR3, the DNA is TGTGCCAGCAGGTCCGGGACTAGCGGATACTACGAGCAGTACTTC. Protein product: CASRSGTSGYYEQYF.

The V call is TRBV18, the J call TRBJ2-2; 10 positions match TRBD1. The CDR3 is made up of 16 amino acids. Trimming took 3 bases from V and 6 from J; bases not matched to a gene: 7. Germline CDR1 reads KGHSH; CDR2 reads LQKENI. The CDR3 is CASSPTGTGVAGELFF. CDR3 coding DNA: TGTGCCAGCTCACCGACCGGGACAGGGGTTGCCGGGGAGCTGTTTTTT.

V is TRBV6-1 and J is TRBJ1-5; no definite D call. V lost 0 bases and J 9 bases, leaving 12 bases between the germline ends. From germline, CDR1 is MNHNS and CDR2 SASEGT. The CDR3 consists of 14 residues. In DNA form, the CDR3 reads TGTGCCAGCAGTGAAGCGCGTGGGCCGGGGCCCCAGCATTTT. Amino acids: CASSEARGPGPQHF.

This clone appeared a single time. At one of its ends the junction is not consistent with the germline gene, which may arise from a read error. This chain joins TRBV10-3 and TRBJ2-2; 7 bases match TRBD2. Per germline, CDR1 ENHRY and CDR2 SYGVKD. This CDR3 contains 14 residues. This CDR3 is CATSEEAGTGELFF. DNA of the CDR3: TGTGCCACCAGTGAGGAAGCGGGGACCGGGGAGCTGTTTTTT.

The chain joins TRBV19 to TRBJ2-7; the D gene is possibly TRBD1 (6 bases). From germline, CDR1 is LNHDA and CDR2 SQIVND (reference sequence). There are 14 residues in the CDR3. Trimming left V 3 bases short and J 2 bases short, with 11 bases between. In DNA, the CDR3 is TGTGCCAGTAGTATGGTACAGGGAACCTACGAGCAGTACTTC. Translating it yields CASSMVQGTYEQYF.

Details on this clone: This same CDR3 is encoded by further DNA sequences in the sample. The V and J genes are TRBV2 and TRBJ2-5; the D is unclear. The V gene lost 3 bases and the J gene lost 2 bases, with 7 bases spanning the gap. The CDR3 is 13 residues long. The germline V gene encodes CDR1 SNHLY and CDR2 FYNNEI. CDR3 region: CASSDSPQETQYF. Written as DNA, the CDR3 is TGTGCCAGCAGTGATTCCCCTCAAGAGACCCAGTACTTC.